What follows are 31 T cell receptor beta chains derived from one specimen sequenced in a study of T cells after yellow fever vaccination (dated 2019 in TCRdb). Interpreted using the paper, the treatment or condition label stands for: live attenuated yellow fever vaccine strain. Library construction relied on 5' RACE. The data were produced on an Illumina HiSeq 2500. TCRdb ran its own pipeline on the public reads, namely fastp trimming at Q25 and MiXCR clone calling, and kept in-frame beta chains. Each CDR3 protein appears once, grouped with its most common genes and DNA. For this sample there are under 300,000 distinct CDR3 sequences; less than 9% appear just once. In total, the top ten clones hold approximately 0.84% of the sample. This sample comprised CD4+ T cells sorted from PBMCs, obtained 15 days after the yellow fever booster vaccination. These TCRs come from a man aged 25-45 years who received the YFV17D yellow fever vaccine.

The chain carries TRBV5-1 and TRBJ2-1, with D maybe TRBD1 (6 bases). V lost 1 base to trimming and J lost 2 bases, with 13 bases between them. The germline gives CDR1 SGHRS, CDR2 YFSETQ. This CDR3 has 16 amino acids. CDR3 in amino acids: CASSLQQGWTYNEQFF. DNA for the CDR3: TGCGCCAGCAGCTTGCAACAGGGTTGGACCTACAATGAGCAGTTCTTC.

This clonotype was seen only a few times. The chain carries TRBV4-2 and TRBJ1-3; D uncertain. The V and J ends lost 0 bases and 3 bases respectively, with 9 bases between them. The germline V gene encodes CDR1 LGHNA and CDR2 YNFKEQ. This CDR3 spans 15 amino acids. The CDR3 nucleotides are TGTGCCAGCAGCCAAGAAGCTCATGGTGGAAACACCATATATTTT. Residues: CASSQEAHGGNTIYF.

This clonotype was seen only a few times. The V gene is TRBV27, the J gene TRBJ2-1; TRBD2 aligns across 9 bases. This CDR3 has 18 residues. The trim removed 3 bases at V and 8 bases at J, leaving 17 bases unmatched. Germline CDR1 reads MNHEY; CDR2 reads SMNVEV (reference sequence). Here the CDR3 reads CASSFHRTSVNRVDEQFF. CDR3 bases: TGTGCCAGCAGTTTTCACCGGACTAGCGTAAATAGGGTAGATGAGCAGTTCTTC.

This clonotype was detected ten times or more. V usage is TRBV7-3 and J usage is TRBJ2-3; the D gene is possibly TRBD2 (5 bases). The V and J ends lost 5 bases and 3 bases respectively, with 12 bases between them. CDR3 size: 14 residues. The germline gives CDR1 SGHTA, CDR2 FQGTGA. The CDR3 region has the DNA TGTGCCAGCAGCCTCACTAGTAAGACAGATACGCAGTATTTT. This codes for CASSLTSKTDTQYF.

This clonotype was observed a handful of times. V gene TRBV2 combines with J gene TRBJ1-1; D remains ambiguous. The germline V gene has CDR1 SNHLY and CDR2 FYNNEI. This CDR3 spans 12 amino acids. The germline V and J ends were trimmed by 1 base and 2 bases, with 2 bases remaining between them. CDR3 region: CASSEVNTEAFF. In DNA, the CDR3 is TGTGCCAGCAGTGAAGTCAACACTGAAGCTTTCTTT.

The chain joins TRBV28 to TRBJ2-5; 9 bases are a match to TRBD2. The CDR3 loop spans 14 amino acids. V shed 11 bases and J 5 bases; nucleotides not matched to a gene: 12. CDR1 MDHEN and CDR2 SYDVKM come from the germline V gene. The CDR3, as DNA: TGTGCCGGGGGCCCTAGCGGGATTCCGGAGACCCAGTACTTC. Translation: CAGGPSGIPETQYF.

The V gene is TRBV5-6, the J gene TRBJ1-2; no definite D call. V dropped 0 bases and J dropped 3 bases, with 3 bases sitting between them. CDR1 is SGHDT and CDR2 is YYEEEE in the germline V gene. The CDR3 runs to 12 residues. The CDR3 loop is CASSLGHYGYTF. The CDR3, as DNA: TGTGCCAGCAGCTTGGGCCACTATGGCTACACCTTC.

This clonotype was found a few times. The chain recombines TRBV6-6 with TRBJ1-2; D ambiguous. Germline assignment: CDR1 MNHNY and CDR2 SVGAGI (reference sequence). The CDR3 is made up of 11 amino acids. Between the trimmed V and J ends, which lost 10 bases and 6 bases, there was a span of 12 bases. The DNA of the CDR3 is TGTGCCACTCAGAACGTTGATGGCTACACCTTC. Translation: CATQNVDGYTF.

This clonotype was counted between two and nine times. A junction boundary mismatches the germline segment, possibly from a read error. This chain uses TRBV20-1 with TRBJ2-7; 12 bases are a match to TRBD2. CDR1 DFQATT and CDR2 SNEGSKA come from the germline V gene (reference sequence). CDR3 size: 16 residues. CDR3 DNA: TGCTGTGCTAGAGCGCTAGCGGGAGGGGTCACCTACGAGCAGTACTTC. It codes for CCARALAGGVTYEQYF.

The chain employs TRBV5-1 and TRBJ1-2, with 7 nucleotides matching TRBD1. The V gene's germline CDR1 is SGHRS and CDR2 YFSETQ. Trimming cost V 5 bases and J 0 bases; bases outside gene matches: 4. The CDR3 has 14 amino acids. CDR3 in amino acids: CASRRDRANYGYTF. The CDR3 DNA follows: TGCGCCAGCAGACGGGACAGAGCTAACTATGGCTACACCTTC.

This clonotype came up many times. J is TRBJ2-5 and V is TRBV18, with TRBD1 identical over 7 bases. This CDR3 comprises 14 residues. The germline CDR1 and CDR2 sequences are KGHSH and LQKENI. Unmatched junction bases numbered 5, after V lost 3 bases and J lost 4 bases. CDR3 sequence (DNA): TGTGCCAGCTCACCGGGGACAGAGCGAGAGACCCAGTACTTC. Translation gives CASSPGTERETQYF.

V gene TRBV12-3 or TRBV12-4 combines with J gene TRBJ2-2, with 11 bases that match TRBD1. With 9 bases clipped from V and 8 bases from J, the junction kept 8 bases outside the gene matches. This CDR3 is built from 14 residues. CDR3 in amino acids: CASIGQGAAGELFF. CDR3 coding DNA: TGTGCCAGTATAGGACAGGGGGCTGCGGGGGAGCTGTTTTTT.

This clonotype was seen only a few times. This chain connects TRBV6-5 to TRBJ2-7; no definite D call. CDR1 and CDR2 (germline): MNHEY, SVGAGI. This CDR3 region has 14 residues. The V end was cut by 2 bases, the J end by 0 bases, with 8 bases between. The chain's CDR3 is CASSYRPVSYEQYF. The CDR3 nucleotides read TGTGCCAGCAGTTACAGACCCGTCTCCTACGAGCAGTACTTC.

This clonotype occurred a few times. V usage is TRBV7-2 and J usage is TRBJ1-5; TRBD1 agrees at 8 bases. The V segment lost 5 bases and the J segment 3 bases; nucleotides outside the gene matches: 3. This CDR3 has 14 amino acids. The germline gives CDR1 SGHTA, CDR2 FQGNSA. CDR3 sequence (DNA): TGTGCCAGCAGCCCGGACAGGGTCAATCAGCCCCAGCATTTT. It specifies CASSPDRVNQPQHF.

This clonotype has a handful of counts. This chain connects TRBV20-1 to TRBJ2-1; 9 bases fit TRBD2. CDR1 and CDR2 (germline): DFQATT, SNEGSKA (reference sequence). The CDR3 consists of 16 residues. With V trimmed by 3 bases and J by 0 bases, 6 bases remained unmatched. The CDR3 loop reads CSARKNSGSSYNEQFF. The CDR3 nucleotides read TGCAGTGCTAGGAAAAATAGCGGGAGCTCCTACAATGAGCAGTTCTTC.

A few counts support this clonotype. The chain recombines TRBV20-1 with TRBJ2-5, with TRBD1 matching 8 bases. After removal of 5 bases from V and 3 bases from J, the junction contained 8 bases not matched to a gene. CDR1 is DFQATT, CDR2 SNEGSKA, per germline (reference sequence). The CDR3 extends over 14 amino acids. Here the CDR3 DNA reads TGCAGTGCTCGGACAGGGAGGAATAAAGAGACCCAGTACTTC. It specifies CSARTGRNKETQYF.

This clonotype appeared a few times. DNA for the CDR3: TGTGCCAGCAGCCGGGAGCAGATATACAATGAGCAGTTCTTC. As protein: CASSREQIYNEQFF. V and J are TRBV5-4 and TRBJ2-1; tentative D call: TRBD2 (6 bases). Germline CDR1 reads SGHNT; CDR2 reads YYREEE (reference sequence). The CDR3 is 14 amino acids. The ends were cut back, 4 bases at V and 4 bases at J, with 12 bases in the middle.

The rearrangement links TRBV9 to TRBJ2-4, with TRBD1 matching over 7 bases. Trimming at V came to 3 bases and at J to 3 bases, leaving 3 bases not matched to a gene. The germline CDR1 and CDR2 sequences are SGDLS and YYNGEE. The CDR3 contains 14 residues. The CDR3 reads CASSAGTDKNIQYF. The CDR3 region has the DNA TGTGCCAGCAGCGCCGGGACAGACAAAAACATTCAGTACTTC. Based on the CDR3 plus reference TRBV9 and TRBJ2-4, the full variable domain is DSGVTQTPKHLITATGQRVTLRCSPRSGDLSVYWYQQSLDQGLQFLIQYYNGEERAKGNILERFSAQQFPDLHSELNLSSLELGDSALYFCASSAGTDKNIQYFGAGTRLSVL.

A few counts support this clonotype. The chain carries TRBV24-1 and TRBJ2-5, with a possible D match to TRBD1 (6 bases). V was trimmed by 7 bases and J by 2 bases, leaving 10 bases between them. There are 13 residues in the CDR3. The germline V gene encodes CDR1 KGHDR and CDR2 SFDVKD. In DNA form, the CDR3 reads TGTGCCACCAGCGGGACATTGCAAGAGACCCAGTACTTC. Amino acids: CATSGTLQETQYF.

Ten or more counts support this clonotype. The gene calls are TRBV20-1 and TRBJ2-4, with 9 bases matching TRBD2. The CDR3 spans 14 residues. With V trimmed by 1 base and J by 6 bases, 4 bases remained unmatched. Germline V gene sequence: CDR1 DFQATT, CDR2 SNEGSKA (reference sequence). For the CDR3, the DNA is TGCAGTGCTAGAGGCTCTAGCGGGGTAAACATTCAGTACTTC. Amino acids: CSARGSSGVNIQYF.

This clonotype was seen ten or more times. CDR3 sequence: CASSPTSGRNEQFF. In DNA, the CDR3 is TGTGCCAGTAGTCCGACTAGCGGGAGGAATGAGCAGTTCTTC. The genes are TRBV19 and TRBJ2-1; 13 nucleotides align to TRBD2. Unmatched junction bases numbered 2, after V lost 5 bases and J lost 7 bases. CDR3 size: 14 residues. Germline CDR1 reads LNHDA; CDR2 reads SQIVND (reference sequence).

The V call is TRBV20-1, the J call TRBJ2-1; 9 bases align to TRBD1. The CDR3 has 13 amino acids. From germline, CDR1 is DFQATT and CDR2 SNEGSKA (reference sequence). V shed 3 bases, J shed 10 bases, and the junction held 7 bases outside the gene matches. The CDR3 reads CSARAGTGKEQFF. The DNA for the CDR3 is TGCAGTGCTAGGGCCGGGACAGGGAAAGAGCAGTTCTTC.

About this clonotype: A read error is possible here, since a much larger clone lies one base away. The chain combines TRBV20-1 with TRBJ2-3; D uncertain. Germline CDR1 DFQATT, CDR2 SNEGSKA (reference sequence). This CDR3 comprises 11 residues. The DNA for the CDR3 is TGCCGTGCCCAAGGGACAGATACGCAGTATTTT. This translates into CRAQGTDTQYF.

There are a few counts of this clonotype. The CDR3 bases are TGTGCCAGCAGCGTGGACAGGCTACTCGAGCAGTACTTC. Protein sequence: CASSVDRLLEQYF. The chain uses TRBV7-2 and TRBJ2-7; 7 nucleotides align to TRBD1. The germline V gene has CDR1 SGHTA and CDR2 FQGNSA. After removal of 5 bases from V and 6 bases from J, the junction contained 7 bases not matched to a gene. This CDR3 is built from 13 residues.

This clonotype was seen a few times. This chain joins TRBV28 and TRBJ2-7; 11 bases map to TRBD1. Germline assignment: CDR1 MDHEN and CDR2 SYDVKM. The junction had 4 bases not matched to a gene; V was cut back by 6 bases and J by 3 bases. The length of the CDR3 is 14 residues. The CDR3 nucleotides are TGTGCCAGCAGAACCGGGACAGGGGGCTACGAGCAGTACTTC. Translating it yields CASRTGTGGYEQYF.

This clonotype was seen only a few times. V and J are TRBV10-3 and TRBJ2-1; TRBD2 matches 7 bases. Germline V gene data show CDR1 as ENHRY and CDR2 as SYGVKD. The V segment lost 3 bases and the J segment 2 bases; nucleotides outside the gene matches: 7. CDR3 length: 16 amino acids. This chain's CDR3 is CAISEASSGTYNEQFF. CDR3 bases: TGTGCCATCAGTGAAGCGTCTAGCGGAACCTACAATGAGCAGTTCTTC.

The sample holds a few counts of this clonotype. The CDR3 bases are TGTGCCAGCAGCCGAGACGGACAGCTGAACACTGAAGCTTTCTTT. Residues: CASSRDGQLNTEAFF. The chain carries TRBV14 and TRBJ1-1; D possibly corresponds to TRBD1 (6 bases). Germline V gene lookup returns CDR1 SGHDN and CDR2 FVKESK. V was cut by 4 bases and J by 0 bases, with 12 bases left in between. The CDR3 has 15 residues.

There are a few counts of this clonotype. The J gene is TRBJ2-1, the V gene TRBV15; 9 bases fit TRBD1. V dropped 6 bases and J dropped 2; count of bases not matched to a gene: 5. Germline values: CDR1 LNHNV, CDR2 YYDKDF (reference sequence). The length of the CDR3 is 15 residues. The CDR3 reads CATRPDRGPYNEQFF. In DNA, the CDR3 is TGTGCCACCAGACCGGACAGGGGCCCCTACAATGAGCAGTTCTTC.

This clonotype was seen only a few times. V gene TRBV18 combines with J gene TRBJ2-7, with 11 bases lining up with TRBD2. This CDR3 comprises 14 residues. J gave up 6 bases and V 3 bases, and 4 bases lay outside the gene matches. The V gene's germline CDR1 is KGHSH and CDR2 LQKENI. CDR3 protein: CASSPTSGNREQYF. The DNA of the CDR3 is TGTGCCAGCTCACCGACTAGCGGGAATCGCGAGCAGTACTTC.

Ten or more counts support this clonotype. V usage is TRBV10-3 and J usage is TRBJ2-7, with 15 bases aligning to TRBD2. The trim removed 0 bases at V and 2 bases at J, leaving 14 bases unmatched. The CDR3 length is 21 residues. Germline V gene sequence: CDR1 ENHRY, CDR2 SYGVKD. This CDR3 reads CAISESGGAGLAGGIPYEQYF. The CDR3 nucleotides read TGTGCCATCAGTGAGTCGGGAGGTGCGGGACTAGCGGGAGGCATCCCCTACGAGCAGTACTTC.

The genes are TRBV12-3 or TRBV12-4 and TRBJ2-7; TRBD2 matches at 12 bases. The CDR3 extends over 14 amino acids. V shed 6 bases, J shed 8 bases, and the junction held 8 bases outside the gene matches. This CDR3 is CASSPSGRGGKQYF. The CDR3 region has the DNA TGTGCCAGCAGCCCTAGCGGGAGGGGAGGGAAGCAGTACTTC.